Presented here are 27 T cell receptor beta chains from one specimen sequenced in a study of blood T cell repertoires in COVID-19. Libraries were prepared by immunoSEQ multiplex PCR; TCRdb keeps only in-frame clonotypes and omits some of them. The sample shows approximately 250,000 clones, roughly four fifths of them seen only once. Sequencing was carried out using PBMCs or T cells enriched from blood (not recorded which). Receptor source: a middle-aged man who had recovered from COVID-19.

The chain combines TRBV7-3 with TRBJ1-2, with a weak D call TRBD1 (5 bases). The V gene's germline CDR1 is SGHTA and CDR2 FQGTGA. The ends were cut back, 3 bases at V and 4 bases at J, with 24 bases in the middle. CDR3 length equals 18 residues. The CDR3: CASSLKQVTLVEGYGYTF. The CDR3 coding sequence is TGTGCCAGCAGCTTGAAACAGGTGACCCTGGTCGAAGGCTATGGCTACACCTTC. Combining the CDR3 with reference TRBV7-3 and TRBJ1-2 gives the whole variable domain GAGVSQTPSNKVTEKGKYVELRCDPISGHTALYWYRQSLGQGPEFLIYFQGTGAADDSGLPNDRFFAVRPEGSVSTLKIQRTERGDSAVYLCASSLKQVTLVEGYGYTFGSGTRLTVV.

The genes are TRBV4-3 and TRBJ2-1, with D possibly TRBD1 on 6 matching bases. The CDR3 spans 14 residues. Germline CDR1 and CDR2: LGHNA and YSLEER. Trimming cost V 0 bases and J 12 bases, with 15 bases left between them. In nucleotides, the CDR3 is TGCGCCAGCAGCCAAGATTTTGTGAGCAGGGGGCAGTTCTTC. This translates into CASSQDFVSRGQFF.

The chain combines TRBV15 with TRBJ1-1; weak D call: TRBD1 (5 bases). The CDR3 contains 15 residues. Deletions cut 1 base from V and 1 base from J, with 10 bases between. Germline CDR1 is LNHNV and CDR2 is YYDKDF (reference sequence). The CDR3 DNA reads TGTGCCACCAGCAGAGGACCGGGGGGGAACACTGAAGCTTTCTTT. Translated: CATSRGPGGNTEAFF.

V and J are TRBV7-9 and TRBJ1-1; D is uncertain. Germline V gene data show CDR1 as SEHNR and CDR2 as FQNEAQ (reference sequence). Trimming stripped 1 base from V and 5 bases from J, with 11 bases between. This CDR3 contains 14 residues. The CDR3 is CASSLEQRGTEAFF. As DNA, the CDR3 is TGTGCCAGCAGCTTAGAGCAGCGCGGTACTGAAGCTTTCTTT.

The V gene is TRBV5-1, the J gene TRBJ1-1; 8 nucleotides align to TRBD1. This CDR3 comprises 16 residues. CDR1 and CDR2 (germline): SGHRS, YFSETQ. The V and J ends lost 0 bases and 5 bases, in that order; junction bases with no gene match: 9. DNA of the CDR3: TGCGCCAGCAGCTTGGTACCGACAGGGGCAGGAACTGAAGCTTTCTTT. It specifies CASSLVPTGAGTEAFF.

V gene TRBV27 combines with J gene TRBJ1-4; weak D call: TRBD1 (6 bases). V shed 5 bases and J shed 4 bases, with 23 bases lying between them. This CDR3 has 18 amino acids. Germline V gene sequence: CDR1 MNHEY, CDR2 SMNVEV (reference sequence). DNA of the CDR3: TGTGCCAGCAGTCAACTTGCCCCTTTGACAGGACTTAATGAAAAACTGTTTTTT. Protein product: CASSQLAPLTGLNEKLFF.

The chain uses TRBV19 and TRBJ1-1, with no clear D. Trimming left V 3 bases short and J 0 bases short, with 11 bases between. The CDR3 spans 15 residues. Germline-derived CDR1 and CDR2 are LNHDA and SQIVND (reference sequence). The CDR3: CASSIIGVMNTEAFF. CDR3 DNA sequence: TGTGCCAGTAGTATTATCGGGGTCATGAACACTGAAGCTTTCTTT.

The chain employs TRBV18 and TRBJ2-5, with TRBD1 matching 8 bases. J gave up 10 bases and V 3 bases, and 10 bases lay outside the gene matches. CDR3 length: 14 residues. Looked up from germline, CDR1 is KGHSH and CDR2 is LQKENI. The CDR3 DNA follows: TGTGCCAGCTCACCGGGACAGGTACCGTGGGACCAGTACTTC. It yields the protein CASSPGQVPWDQYF.

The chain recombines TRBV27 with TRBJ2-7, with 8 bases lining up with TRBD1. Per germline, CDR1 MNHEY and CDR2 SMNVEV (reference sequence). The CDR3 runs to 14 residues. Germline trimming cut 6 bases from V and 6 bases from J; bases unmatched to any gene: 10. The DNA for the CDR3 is TGTGCCAGCAGACCCGACCCCGGGACAGGCGAGCAGTACTTC. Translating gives CASRPDPGTGEQYF.

The CDR3 nucleotides are TGTGCCAGCAGTTTGCCGGGGACAGGGACTAGCTCCTACAATGAGCAGTTCTTC. Translating gives CASSLPGTGTSSYNEQFF. The chain is built from TRBV28 and TRBJ2-1; D possibly corresponds to TRBD1 (9 bases). Germline V gene data show CDR1 as MDHEN and CDR2 as SYDVKM. CDR3 length equals 18 residues. V was clipped by 3 bases and J by 0 bases, with 18 bases between them.

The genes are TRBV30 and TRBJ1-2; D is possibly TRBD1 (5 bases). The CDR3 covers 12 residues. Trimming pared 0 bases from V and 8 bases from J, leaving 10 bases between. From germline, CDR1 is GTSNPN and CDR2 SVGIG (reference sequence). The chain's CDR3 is CAWSVGARGYTF. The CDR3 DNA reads TGTGCCTGGAGTGTAGGGGCGAGGGGCTACACCTTC.

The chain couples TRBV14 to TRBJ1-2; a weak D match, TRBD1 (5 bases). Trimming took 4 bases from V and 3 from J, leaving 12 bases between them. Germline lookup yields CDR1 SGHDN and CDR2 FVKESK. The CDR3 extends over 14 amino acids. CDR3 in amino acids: CASSRRWGDYGYTF. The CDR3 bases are TGTGCCAGCAGCCGACGATGGGGCGACTATGGCTACACCTTC.

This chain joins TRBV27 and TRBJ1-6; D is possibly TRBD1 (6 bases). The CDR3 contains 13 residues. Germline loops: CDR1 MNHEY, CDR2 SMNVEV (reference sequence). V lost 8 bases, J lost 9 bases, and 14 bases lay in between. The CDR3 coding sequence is TGTGCCAGCGGCCCCCGGGACACTTCACCCCTCCACTTT. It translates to CASGPRDTSPLHF.

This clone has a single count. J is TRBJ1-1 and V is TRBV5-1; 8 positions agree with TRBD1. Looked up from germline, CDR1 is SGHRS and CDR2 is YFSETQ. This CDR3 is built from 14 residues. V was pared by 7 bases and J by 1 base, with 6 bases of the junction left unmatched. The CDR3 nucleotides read TGCGCCAGCGCCCAGGGGGCAAGGAACACTGAAGCTTTCTTT. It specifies CASAQGARNTEAFF.

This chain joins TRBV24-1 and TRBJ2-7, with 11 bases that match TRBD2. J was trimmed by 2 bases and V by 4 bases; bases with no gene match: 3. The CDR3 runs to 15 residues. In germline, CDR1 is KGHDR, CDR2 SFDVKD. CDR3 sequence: CATSETSGRPYEQYF. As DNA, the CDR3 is TGTGCCACCAGTGAAACTAGCGGGAGACCCTACGAGCAGTACTTC.

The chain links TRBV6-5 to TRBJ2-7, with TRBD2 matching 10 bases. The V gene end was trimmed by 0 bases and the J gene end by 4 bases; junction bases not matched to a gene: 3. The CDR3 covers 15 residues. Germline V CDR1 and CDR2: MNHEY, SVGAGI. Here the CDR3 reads CASSYSAGGGYEQYF. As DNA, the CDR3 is TGTGCCAGCAGTTACTCAGCGGGGGGGGGATACGAGCAGTACTTC.

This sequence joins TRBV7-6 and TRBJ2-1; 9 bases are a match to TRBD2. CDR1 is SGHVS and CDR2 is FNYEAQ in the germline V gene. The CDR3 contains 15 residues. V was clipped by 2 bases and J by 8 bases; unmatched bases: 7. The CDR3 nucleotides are TGTGCCAGCAGCTTACCTAGCGGGGTTGTGGATGAGCAGTTCTTC. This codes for CASSLPSGVVDEQFF.

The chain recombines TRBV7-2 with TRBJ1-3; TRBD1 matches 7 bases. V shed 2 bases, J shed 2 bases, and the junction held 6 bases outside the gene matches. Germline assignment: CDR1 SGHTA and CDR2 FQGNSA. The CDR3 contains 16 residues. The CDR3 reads CASSLREGAAGNTIYF. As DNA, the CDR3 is TGTGCCAGCAGCTTAAGAGAGGGGGCGGCTGGAAACACCATATATTTT.

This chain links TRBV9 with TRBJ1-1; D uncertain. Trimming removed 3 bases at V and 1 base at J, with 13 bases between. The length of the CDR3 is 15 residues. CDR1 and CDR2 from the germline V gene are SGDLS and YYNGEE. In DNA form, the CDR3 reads TGTGCCAGCAGCGCTGATCCCTACTCGAACACTGAAGCTTTCTTT. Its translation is CASSADPYSNTEAFF.

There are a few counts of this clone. CDR3 amino acids: CASRAGEAFF. The DNA of the CDR3 is TGTGCCAGCAGAGCGGGAGAAGCGTTCTTC. The rearrangement links TRBV2 to TRBJ2-1; 8 bases agree with TRBD2. CDR1 and CDR2 (germline): SNHLY, FYNNEI. After removal of 6 bases from V and 15 bases from J, the junction contained 4 bases not matched to a gene. The CDR3 totals 10 residues.

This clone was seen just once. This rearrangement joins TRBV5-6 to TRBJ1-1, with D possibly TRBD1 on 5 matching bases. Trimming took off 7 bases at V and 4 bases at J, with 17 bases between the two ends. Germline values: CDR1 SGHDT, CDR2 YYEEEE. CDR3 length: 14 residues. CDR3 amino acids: CASDQFLGGTEAFF. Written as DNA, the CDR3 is TGTGCCAGCGACCAATTTCTGGGGGGCACTGAAGCTTTCTTT.

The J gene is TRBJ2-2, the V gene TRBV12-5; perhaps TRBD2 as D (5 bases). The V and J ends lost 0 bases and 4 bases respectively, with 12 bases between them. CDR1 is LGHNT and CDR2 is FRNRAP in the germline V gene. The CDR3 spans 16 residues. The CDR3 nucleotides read TGTGCTAGTGGTTTGGTACGGGTTGGAGGCACCGGGGAGCTGTTTTTT. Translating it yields CASGLVRVGGTGELFF.

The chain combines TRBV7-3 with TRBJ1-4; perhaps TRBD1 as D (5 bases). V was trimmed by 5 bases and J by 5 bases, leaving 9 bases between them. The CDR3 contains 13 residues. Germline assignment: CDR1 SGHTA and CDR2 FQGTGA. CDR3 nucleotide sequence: TGTGCCAGCAGCCAGGGTGTGAATGAAAAACTGTTTTTT. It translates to CASSQGVNEKLFF.

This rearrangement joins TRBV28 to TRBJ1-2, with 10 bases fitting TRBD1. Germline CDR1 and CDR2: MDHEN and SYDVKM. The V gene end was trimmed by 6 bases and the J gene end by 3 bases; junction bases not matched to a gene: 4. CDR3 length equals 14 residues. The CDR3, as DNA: TGTGCCAGCAGAGGGACAGGGGTTGACTATGGCTACACCTTC. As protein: CASRGTGVDYGYTF.

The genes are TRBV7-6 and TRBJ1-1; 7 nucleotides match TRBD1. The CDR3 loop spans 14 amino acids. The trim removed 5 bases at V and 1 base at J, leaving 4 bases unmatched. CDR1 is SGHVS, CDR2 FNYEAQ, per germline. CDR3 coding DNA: TGTGCCAGCAGCCCGCGGACAGGGAACACTGAAGCTTTCTTT. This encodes CASSPRTGNTEAFF.

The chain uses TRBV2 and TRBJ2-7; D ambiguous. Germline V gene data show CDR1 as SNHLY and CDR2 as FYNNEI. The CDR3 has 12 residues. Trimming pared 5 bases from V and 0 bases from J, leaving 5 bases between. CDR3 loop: CASSPVSYEQYF. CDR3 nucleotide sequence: TGTGCCAGCAGTCCAGTCTCCTACGAGCAGTACTTC.

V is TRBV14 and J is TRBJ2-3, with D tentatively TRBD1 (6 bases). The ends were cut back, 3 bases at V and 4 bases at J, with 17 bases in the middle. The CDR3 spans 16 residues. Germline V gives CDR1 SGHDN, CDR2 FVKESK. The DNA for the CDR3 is TGTGCCAGCAGCCATCTGACAGGTTATAGTTCAGATACGCAGTATTTT. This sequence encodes CASSHLTGYSSDTQYF.